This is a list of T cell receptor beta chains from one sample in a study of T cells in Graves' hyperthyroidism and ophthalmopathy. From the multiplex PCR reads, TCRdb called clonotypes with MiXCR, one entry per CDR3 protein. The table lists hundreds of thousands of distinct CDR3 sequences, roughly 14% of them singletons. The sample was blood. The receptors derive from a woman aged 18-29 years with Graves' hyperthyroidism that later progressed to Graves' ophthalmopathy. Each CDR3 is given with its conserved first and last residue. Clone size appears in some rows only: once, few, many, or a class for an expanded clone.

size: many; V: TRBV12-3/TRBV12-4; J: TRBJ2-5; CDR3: CASSWAGTGGGETQYF
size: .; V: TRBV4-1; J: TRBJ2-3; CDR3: CASSQEGTGATDTQYF
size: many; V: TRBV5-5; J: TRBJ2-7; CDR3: CASSSQSQGNYEQYF
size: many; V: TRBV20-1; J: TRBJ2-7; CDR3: CSARKYEQYF
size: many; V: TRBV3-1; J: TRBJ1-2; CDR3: CASSQRILGTGASYGYTF
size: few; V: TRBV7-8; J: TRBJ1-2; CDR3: CASSPEEAFYGYTF
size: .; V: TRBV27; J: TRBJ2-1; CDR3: CATALRNYNEQFF
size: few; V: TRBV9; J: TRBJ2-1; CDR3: CASSVEGGRVRNEQFF
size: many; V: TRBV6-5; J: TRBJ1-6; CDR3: CASSSTGDNSPLHF
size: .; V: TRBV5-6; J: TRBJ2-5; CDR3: CASSLATSGAETQYF
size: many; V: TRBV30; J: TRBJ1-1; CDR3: CAWSVTGQNYRNTEAFF
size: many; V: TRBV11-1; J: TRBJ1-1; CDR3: CASSADREWTEAFF
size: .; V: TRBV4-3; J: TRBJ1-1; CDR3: CASSRGTSSTEAFF
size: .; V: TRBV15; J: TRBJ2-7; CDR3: CATSKGQGPYEQYF
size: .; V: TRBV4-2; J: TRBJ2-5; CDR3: CASSQVGNQETQYF
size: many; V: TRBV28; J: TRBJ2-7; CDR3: CASSLDIYEQYF
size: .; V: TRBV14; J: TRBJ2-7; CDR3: CASSQWDGTSYEQYF
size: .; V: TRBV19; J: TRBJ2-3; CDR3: CASSFLPGTSATQYF
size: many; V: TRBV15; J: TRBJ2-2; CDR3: CATSRVEGPSLAGELFF
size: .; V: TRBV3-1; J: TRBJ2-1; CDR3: CASSQVSTSRVRNEQFF
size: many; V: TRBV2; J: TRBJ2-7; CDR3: CASRGQIEPYEQYF
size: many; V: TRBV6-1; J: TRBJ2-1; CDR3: CASSERLAKNNEQFF
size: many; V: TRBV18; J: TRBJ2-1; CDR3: CASSPGQENYNEQFF
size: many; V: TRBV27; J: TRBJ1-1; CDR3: CASSSVRATEAFF
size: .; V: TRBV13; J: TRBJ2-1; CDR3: CASSPPHKGGGKGEQFF
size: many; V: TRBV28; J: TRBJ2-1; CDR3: CASGAGGPNEQFF
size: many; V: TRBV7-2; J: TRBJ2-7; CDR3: CASSSSGMISYEQYF
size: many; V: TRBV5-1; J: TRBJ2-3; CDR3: CASSSRGLGEMDTQYF
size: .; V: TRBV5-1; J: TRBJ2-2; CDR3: CASSLGATSGSGELFF
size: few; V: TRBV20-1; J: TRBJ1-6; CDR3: CSARSAGDYNSPLHF
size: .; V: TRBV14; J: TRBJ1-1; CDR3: CASSQVRGYTEAFF
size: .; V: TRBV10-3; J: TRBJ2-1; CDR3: CAISASREREQFF
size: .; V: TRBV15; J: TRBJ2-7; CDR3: CATGQNYEQYF
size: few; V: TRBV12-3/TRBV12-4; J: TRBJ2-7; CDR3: CASTSGYHEQYF
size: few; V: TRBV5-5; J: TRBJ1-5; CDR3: CASSLGWAGGFNQPQHF
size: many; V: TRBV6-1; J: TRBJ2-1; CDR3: CASSRTGDNEQFF
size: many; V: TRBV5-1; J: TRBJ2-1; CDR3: CASSSQGWGPNEQFF
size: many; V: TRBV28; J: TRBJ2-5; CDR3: CASSLVRTGGGETQYF
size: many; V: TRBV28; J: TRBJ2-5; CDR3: CASSLGLIQETQYF
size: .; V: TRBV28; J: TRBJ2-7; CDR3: CASSPGTGRTEQYF
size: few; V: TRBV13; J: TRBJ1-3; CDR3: CASSFFQGTRGNTIYF
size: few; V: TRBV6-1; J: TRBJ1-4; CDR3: CASSTSRMGLNEKLFF
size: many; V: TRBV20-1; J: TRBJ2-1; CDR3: CSAQGLNNEQFF
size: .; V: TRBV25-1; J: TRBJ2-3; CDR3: CASSGLAGGGWGTDTQYF
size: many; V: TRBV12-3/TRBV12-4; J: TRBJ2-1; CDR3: CASSLRLAGPEQFF
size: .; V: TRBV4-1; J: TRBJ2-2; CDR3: CASSQFRGQGAGELFF
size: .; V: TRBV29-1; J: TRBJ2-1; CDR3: CSIEELYNEQFF
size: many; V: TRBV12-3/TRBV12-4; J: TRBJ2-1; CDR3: CASSFFVGPNEQFF
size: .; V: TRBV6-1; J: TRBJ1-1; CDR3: CASSLSLRRDTEAFF
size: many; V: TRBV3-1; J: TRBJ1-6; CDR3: CASSQEHRVSGNSPLHF
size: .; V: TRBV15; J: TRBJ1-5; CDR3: CATSRGVGYLAEKSNQPQHF